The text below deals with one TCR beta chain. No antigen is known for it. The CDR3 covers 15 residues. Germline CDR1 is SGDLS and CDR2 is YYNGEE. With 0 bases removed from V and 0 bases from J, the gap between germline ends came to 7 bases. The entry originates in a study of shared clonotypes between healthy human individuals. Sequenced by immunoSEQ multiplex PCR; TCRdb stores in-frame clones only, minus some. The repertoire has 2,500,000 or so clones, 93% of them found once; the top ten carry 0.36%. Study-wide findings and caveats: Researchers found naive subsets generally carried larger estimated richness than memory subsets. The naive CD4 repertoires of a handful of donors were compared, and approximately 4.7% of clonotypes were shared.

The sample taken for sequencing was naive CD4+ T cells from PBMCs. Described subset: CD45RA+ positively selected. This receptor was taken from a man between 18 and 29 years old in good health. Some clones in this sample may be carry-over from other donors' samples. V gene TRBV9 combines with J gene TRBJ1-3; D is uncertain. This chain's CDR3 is CASSVDQDSGNTIYF. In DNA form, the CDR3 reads TGTGCCAGCAGCGTAGATCAGGACTCTGGAAACACCATATATTTT.